The next 9 T cell receptor beta chains were all read from a single sample in a study of blood T cells in healthy people across ages. A second PCR of 7 to 11 cycles used a sample-barcoded 5' primer and a J-beta primer mix. TCRdb independently ran MiXCR on the 5' RACE reads; one entry per CDR3 protein. The data contain about 640,000 distinct CDR3 sequences, about 30% of them singletons. Source material: blood. These receptors were collected from a woman of 80 years or more in good health.

This clonotype was recorded at least ten times. The chain combines TRBV4-1 with TRBJ2-7, with D uncertain. The CDR3 has 13 residues. Per germline, CDR1 MGHRA and CDR2 YSYEKL. V lost 0 bases, J lost 4 bases, and 7 bases lay in between. The CDR3 nucleotides read TGCGCCAGCAGCCAAGAGAACCGATACGAGCAGTACTTC. This encodes CASSQENRYEQYF.

There are many counts of this clonotype. This sequence joins TRBV7-9 and TRBJ2-1; possibly TRBD1 for D (6 bases). This CDR3 spans 14 amino acids. The ends were cut back, 0 bases at V and 12 bases at J, with 15 bases in the middle. Germline CDR1 and CDR2: SEHNR and FQNEAQ (reference sequence). In nucleotides, the CDR3 is TGTGCCAGCAGCTTAGCGTCGCGACAGGATCGGCAGTTCTTC. Protein sequence: CASSLASRQDRQFF.

Details on this clonotype: Mismatch with germline at one junction end may stem from a read error. The rearrangement uses TRBV27 and TRBJ2-7; D perhaps matches TRBD1 (6 bases). CDR3 length: 14 residues. The germline V gene encodes CDR1 MNHEY and CDR2 SMNVEV (reference sequence). The CDR3 protein is CARSRKQAGAEQYF. CDR3 sequence (DNA): TGTGCCCGCAGCCGAAAACAGGCAGGGGCCGAGCAGTACTTC.

Regarding this clonotype: A much larger clone differs by one base, so this may be a read error. The chain recombines TRBV7-8 with TRBJ2-7; 10 nucleotides agree with TRBD1. The length of the CDR3 is 15 residues. In germline, CDR1 is SGHVS, CDR2 FQNEAQ. V dropped 3 bases and J dropped 6; count of bases not matched to a gene: 8. The CDR3 spells CASSFTGTGDREQYF. CDR3 nucleotide sequence: TGTGCCAGCAGCTTTACCGGGACAGGGGATCGCGAGCAGTACTTC. The full variable domain, rest sourced from reference TRBV7-8 and TRBJ2-7, is GAGVSQSPRYKVAKRGQDVALRCDPISGHVSLFWYQQALGQGPEFLTYFQNEAQLDKSGLPSDRFFAERPEGSVSTLKIQRTQQEDSAVYLCASSFTGTGDREQYFGPGTRLTVT.

Details on this clonotype: Relative to the germline gene, one junction end is altered; a read error may explain this. The chain recombines TRBV7-2 with TRBJ2-5; D remains unclear. This CDR3 is 14 amino acids long. Germline CDR1 is SGHTA and CDR2 is FQGNSA. The CDR3 sequence: CAGSLMLSQETQYF. The DNA of the CDR3 is TGTGCCGGCAGCTTAATGCTGTCGCAAGAGACCCAGTACTTC.

As concerns this clonotype: One base away lies a much larger clone, so this may be a sequencing read error. This chain uses TRBV28 with TRBJ1-4; 7 bases fit TRBD1. The trim removed 4 bases at V and 16 bases at J, leaving 12 bases unmatched. This CDR3 spans 13 amino acids. Germline V gene lookup returns CDR1 MDHEN and CDR2 SYDVKM. CDR3 residues: CASSSLQGRGRFF. DNA of the CDR3: TGTGCCAGCAGTTCGCTACAGGGGCGAGGACGGTTTTTT.

This chain links TRBV7-3 with TRBJ2-1; no definite D call. This CDR3 has 15 amino acids. CDR1 SGHTA and CDR2 FQGTGA come from the germline V gene. Trimming took 1 base from V and 3 from J, leaving 10 bases between them. The CDR3 region is CASSLSGQHYNEQFF. CDR3 nucleotide sequence: TGTGCCAGCAGCTTAAGTGGTCAACACTACAATGAGCAGTTCTTC.

This clonotype was recorded at least ten times. V is TRBV5-1 and J is TRBJ2-1, with D hard to call. The CDR3 runs 18 residues. Germline V gene sequence: CDR1 SGHRS, CDR2 YFSETQ. Trimming took off 0 bases at V and 0 bases at J, with 16 bases between the two ends. The CDR3 DNA reads as TGCGCCAGCAGCTTGGCAGGAGTGGGCCCTCCCTCCTACAATGAGCAGTTCTTC. This sequence encodes CASSLAGVGPPSYNEQFF.

This clonotype showed up many times. The CDR3 DNA sequence: TGTGCCAGCAGTCCAACCCTAACAGGGTCGGGCACAGATACGCAGTATTTT. Translated, it gives CASSPTLTGSGTDTQYF. The chain joins TRBV25-1 to TRBJ2-3, with D possibly being TRBD1 (6 bases). The CDR3 covers 17 residues. The germline V gene has CDR1 MGHDK and CDR2 SYGVNS. The germline V and J ends were trimmed by 5 bases and 1 base, with 19 bases remaining between them. The full variable domain, completed using reference TRBV25-1 and TRBJ2-3, is EADIYQTPRYLVIGTGKKITLECSQTMGHDKMYWYQQDPGMELHLIHYSYGVNSTEKGDLSSESTVSRIRTEHFPLTLESARPSHTSQYLCASSPTLTGSGTDTQYFGPGTRLTVL.